The T cell receptor beta chain described here comes from a study of beta chain features in type 1 diabetes. The CDR3 consists of 15 residues. V shed 2 bases and J 6 bases; nucleotides not matched to a gene: 5. The germline CDR1 and CDR2 sequences are SGHDT and YYEEEE. Since all of the isolated RNA was reverse transcribed, expressed TCRB transcripts were what got sequenced. Clones were sequenced by immunoSEQ multiplex PCR, and TCRdb holds only the in-frame ones, with some missing. Found here are about 140,000 clones, less than 9% of them singletons; the top ten hold under 1.5%. What was sequenced was central memory CD4+ T cells from blood. The receptor comes from a woman aged 25 to 39 in good health. The genes are TRBV5-6 and TRBJ2-1, with TRBD2 matching 10 bases. This CDR3 reads CASSFRLAGANEQFF. The DNA of the CDR3 is TGTGCCAGCAGCTTTAGACTAGCGGGCGCCAATGAGCAGTTCTTC.